This T cell receptor beta chain was profiled in a study of cytomegalovirus exposure and HLA in healthy donors. For the study at large: From HLA-typed donors, an early data release held approximately 85 million unique TCRs.

Study findings and constraints: TCR beta V segments were, for the most part, productive about 90% or about 30% of the time in an earlier analysis. Another analysis was done later, and it associated 15,000 to 20,000 TCR beta sequences with HLA alleles at 0.05 false discovery rate. Presence/absence comparisons presumed near-even sequencing depth among donors.

Concerning this clone itself: Its specificity is unknown.

This CDR3 comprises 14 residues. V lost 1 base and J 6 bases, leaving 12 bases between the germline ends. The germline V gene encodes CDR1 MNHNS and CDR2 SASEGT. PCR involved 60 Vbeta and 13 Jbeta primers. Only in-frame clones appear in the TCRdb table, and some are missing; sequencing was by immunoSEQ multiplex PCR. The specimen's table records 70,000 or so clones. What was sequenced was PBMCs. The V call is TRBV6-1, the J call TRBJ2-5; possible D gene TRBD1, 5 bases. This TCR came from a man aged 35 to 55 in good health and CMV-seronegative. Here the CDR3 reads CASSEGWGGKTQYF. The CDR3 DNA follows: TGTGCCAGCAGTGAAGGCTGGGGCGGTAAGACCCAGTACTTC.